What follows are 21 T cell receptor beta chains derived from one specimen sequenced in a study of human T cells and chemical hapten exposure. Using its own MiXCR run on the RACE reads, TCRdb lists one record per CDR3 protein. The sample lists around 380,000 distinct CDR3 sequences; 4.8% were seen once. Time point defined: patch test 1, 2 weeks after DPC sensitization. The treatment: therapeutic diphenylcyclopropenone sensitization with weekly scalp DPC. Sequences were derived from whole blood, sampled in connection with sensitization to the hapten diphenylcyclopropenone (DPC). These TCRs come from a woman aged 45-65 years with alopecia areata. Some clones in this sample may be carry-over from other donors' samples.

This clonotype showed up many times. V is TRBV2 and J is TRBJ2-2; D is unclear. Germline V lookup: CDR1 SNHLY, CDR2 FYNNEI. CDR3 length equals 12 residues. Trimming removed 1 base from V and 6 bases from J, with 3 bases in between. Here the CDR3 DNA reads TGTGCCAGCAGTGAAGGAGCCGGGGAGCTGTTTTTT. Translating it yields CASSEGAGELFF.

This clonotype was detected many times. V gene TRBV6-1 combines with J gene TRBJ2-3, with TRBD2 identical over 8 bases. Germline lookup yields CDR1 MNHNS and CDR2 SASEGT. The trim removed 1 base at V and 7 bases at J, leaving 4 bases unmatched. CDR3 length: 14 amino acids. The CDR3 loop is CASSEGTSRHTQYF. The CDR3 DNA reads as TGTGCCAGCAGTGAAGGGACTAGCCGCCATACGCAGTATTTT.

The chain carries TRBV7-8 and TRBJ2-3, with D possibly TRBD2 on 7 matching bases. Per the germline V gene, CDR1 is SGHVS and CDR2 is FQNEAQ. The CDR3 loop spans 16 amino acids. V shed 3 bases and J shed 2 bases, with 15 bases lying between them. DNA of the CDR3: TGTGCCAGCAGCTTGAAGAGCGGGACATACACAGATACGCAGTATTTT. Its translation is CASSLKSGTYTDTQYF.

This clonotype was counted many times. In DNA form, the CDR3 reads TGTGCCAGCAAGCCACCTTGGGATAATTCACCCCTCCACTTT. Translating it yields CASKPPWDNSPLHF. The rearrangement joins TRBV12-3 or TRBV12-4 to TRBJ1-6; D is ambiguous. The CDR3 is made up of 14 amino acids. Trimming removed 7 bases at V and 5 bases at J, with 12 bases between.

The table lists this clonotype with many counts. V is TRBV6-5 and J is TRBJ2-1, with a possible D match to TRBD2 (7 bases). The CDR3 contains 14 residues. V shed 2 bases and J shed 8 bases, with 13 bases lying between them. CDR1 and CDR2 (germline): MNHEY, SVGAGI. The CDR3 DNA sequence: TGTGCCAGCAGTTACACGGGGGGCCGGGATGAGCAGTTCTTC. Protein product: CASSYTGGRDEQFF.

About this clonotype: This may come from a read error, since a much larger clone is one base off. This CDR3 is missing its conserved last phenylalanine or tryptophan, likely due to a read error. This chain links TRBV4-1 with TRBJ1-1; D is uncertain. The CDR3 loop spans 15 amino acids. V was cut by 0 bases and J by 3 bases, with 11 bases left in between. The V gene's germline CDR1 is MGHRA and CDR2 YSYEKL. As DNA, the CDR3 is TGCGCCAGCAGCCAAGATCAACCTGGGGACACTGAAGCTTTCTTA. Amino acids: CASSQDQPGDTEAFL.

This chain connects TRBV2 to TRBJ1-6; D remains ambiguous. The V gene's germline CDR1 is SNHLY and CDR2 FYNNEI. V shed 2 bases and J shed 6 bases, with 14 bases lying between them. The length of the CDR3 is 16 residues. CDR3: CASSETVNPANSPLHF. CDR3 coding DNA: TGTGCCAGCAGTGAAACGGTTAACCCAGCTAATTCACCCCTCCACTTT.

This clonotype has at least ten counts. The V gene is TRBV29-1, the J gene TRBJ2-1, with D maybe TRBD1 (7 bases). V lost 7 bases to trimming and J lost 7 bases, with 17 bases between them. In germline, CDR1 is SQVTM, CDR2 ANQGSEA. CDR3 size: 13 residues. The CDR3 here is CSATGGGPNEQFF. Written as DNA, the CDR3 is TGCAGCGCCACCGGAGGGGGCCCTAATGAGCAGTTCTTC.

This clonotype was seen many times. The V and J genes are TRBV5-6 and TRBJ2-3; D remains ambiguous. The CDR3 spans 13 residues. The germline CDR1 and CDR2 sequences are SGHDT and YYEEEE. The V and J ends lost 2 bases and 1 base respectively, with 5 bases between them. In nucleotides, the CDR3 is TGTGCCAGCAGCTTTGTGGGCACAGATACGCAGTATTTT. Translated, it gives CASSFVGTDTQYF.

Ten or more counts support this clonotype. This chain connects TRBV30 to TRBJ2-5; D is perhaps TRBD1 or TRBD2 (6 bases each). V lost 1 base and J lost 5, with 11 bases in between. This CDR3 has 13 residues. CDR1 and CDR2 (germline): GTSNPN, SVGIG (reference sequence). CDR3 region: CAWSGGAFETQYF. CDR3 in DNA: TGTGCCTGGAGTGGGGGGGCCTTCGAGACCCAGTACTTC.

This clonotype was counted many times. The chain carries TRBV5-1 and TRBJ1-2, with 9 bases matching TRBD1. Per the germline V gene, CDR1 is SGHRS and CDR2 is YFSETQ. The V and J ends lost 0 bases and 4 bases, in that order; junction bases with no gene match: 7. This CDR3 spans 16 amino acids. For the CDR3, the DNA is TGCGCCAGCAGCTTGGATTTGACAGGGGGAACCTATGGCTACACCTTC. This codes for CASSLDLTGGTYGYTF.

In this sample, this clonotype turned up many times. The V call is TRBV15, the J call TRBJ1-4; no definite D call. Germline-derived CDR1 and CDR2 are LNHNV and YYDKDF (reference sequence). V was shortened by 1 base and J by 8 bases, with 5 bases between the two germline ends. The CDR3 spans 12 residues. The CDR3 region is CATSRVGEKLFF. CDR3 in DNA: TGTGCCACCAGCAGAGTGGGCGAAAAACTGTTTTTT. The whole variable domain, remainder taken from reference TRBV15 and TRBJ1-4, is DAMVIQNPRYQVTQFGKPVTLSCSQTLNHNVMYWYQQKSSQAPKLLFHYYDKDFNNEADTPDNFQSRRPNTSFCFLDIRSPGLGDTAMYLCATSRVGEKLFFGSGTQLSVL.

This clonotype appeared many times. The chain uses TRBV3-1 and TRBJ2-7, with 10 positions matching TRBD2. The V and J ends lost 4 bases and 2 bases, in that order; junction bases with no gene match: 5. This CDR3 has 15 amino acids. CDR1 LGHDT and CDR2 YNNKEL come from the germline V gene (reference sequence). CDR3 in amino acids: CASSLWSGGAYEQYF. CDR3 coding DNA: TGTGCCAGCAGCCTCTGGAGCGGGGGGGCCTACGAGCAGTACTTC.

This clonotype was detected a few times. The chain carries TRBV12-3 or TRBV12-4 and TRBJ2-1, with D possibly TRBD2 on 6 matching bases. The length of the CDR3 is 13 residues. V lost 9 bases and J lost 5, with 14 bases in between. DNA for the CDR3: TGTGCCAGTAGGGACTCGCTCCACAATGAGCAGTTCTTC. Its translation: CASRDSLHNEQFF.

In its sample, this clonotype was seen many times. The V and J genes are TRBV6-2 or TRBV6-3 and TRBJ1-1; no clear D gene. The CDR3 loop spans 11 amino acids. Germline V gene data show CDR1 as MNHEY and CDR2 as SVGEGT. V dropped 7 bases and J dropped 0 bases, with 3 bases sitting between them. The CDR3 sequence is CASTMNTEAFF. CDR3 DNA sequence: TGTGCCAGCACCATGAACACTGAAGCTTTCTTT.

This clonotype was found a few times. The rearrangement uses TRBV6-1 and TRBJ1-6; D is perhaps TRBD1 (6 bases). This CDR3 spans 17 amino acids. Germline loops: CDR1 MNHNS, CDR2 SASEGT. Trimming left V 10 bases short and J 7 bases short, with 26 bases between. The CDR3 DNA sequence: TGTGCCATCCCCCAGTGGCCGGGGGCCTCGGTGAATTCACCCCTCCACTTT. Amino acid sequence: CAIPQWPGASVNSPLHF.

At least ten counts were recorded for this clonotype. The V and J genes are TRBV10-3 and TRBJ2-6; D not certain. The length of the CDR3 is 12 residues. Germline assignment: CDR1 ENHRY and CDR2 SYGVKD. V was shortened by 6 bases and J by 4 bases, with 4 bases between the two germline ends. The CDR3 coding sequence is TGTGCCATCAGGGACGGGGCCAACGTCCTGACTTTC. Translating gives CAIRDGANVLTF.

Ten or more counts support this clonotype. For the CDR3, the DNA is TGCAGCGTTGAAGGACAGGGCACGAGGGAGCAGTACTTC. Amino acid sequence: CSVEGQGTREQYF. The rearrangement links TRBV29-1 to TRBJ2-7, with 7 nucleotides matching TRBD1. The germline CDR1 and CDR2 sequences are SQVTM and ANQGSEA. V dropped 1 base and J dropped 7; count of bases not matched to a gene: 7. The CDR3 runs to 13 residues.

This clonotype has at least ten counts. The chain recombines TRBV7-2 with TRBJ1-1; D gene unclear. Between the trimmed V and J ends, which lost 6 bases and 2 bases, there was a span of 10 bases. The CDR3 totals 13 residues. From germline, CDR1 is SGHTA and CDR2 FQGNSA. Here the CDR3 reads CASRPPSNTEAFF. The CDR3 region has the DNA TGTGCCAGCAGACCTCCAAGTAACACTGAAGCTTTCTTT.

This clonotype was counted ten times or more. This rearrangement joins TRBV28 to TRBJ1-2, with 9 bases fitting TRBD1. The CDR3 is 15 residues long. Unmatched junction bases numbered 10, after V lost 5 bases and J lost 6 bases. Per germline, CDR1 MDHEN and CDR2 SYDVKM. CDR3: CASSRTGGTLHGYTF. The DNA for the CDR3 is TGTGCCAGCAGTCGTACAGGGGGCACCCTACATGGCTACACCTTC.

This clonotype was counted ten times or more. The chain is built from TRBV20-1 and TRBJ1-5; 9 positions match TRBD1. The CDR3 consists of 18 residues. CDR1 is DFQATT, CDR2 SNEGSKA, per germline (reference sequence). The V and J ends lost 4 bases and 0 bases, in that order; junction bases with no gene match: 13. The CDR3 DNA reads TGCAGTGCTATCGTGGGGACAGGGTCTAGTAGTAGCAATCAGCCCCAGCATTTT. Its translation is CSAIVGTGSSSSNQPQHF.